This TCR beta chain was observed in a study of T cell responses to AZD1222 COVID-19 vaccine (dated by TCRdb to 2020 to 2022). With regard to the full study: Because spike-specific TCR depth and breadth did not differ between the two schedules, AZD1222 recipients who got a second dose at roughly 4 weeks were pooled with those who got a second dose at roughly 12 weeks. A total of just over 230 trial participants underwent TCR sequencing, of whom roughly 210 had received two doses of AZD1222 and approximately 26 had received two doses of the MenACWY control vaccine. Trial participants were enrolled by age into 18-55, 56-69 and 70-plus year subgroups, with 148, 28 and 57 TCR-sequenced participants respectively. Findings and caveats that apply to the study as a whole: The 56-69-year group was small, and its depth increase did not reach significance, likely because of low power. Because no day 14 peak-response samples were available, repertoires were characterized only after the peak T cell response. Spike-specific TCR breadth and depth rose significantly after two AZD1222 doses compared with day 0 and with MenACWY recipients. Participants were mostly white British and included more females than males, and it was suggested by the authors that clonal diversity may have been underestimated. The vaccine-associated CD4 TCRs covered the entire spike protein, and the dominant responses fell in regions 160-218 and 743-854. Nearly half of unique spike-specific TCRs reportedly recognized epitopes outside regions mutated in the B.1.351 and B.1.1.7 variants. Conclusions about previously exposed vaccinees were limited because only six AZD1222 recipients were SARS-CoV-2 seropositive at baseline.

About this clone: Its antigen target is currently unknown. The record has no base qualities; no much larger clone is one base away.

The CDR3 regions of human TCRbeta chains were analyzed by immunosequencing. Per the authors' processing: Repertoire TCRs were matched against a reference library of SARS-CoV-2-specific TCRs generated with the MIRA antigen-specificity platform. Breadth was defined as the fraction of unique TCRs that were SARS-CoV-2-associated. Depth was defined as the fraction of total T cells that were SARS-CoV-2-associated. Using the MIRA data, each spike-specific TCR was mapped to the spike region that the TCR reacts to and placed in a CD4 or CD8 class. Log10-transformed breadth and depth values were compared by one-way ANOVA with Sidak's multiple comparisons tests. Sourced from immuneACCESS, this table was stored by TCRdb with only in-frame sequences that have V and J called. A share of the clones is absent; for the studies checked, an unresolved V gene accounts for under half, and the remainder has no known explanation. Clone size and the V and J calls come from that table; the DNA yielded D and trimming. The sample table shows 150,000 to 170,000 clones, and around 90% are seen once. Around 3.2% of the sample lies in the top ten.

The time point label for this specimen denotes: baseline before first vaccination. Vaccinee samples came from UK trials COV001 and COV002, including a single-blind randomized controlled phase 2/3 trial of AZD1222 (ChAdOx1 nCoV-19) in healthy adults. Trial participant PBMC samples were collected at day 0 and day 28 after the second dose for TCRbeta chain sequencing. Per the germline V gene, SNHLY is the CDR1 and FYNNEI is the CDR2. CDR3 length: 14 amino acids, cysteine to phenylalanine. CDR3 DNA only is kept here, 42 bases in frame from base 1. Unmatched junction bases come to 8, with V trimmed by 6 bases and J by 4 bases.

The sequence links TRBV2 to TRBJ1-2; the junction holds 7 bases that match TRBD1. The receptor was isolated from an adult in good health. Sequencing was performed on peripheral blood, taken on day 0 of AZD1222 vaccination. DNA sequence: TGTGCCAGCAGCACACAGGGGTACGGCTATGGCTACACCTTC. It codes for CASSTQGYGYGYTF.